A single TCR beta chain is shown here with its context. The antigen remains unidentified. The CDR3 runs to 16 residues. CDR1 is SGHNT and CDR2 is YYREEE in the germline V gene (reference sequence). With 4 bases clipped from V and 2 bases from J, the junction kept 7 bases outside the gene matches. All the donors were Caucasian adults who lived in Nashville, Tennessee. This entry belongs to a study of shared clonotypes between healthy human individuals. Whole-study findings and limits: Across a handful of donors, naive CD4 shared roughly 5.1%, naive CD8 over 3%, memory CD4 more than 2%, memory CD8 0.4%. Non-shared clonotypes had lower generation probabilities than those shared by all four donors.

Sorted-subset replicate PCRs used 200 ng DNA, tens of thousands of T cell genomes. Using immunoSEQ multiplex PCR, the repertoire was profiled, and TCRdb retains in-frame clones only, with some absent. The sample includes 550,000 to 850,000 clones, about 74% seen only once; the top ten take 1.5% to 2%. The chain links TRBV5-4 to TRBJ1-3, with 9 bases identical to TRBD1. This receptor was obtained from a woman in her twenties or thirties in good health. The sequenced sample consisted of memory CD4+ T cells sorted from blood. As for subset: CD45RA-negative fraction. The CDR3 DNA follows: TGTGCCAGCAGCGCCACCCGACAGGGGGCTGGAAACACCATATATTTT. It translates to CASSATRQGAGNTIYF.